This TCR beta chain was documented in a study of cytomegalovirus exposure and HLA in healthy donors (TCRdb year 2017). Background for the entire study: An earlier analysis of about 530 of the donors reported approximately 260 Gb of sequence data and around 110 million unique TCR beta sequences obtained from 180 million or so T cells. An early release that covered around 590 HLA-typed donors contained approximately 300 gigabases of sequencing data and 75 million to 100 million unique TCR sequences. Among the roughly 370 genotyped donors, approximately 82% belonged to the genetic ancestry cluster associated with self-reported Caucasian donors. The study aimed to test whether signatures of past pathogen exposure could be identified by cataloging public T cell receptors. The T cell repertoires of several hundred subjects were profiled by immunosequencing and related to cytomegalovirus serostatus. In addition to the first cohort of about 650 subjects, a separate validation cohort of 120 different subjects was used. The study combined high-throughput TCR immunosequencing, statistical association of individual TCRs with disease status, and machine learning to predict cytomegalovirus infection status. To study patterns of TCR occurrence, a later analysis re-analyzed previously published TCR beta repertoires from around 670 donors and added high-resolution HLA genotyping. Rather than using new phenotypic data, the later analysis identified candidate immune exposures from TCR beta sequences and from how often those sequences occurred across donors. In an earlier analysis of 500 to 650 of the donors, high-throughput TCR beta sequencing was used to judge whether each TCR beta V gene segment behaved as functional or pseudogenic. Donor age, sex, ethnicity and CMV serostatus were compiled together with the repertoire data. A later genetic analysis used genome-wide SNP genotypes for about 65% of the 666 donors, treating that subset as a discovery cohort. All discovery cohort repertoires had been generated on a single sequencing platform. Class I and class II HLA loci were covered by the typing at four-digit resolution. Typing coverage varied by locus: about 629-630 donors for A, B, C, DRB1 and DQB1; some 520 for DQA1; about 570 for DPA1; roughly 450 for DPB1. Roughly five DR-DQ haplotypes were handled as single units for association and clustering, since linkage in the cohort was strong. On average, over 200,000 unique TCR beta nucleotide sequences were sequenced per donor among more than 350 genotyped donors of the cohort, with around 19% of those sequences being non-productive.

Libraries were constructed by the immunoSEQ multiplex PCR assay. For the multiplex PCR, a mixture combining 60 forward primers for TCR Vbeta segments and 13 reverse primers for TCR Jbeta segments was used. Amplification of the CDR3 region of rearranged TCR beta genes was performed with a multiplex PCR assay on genomic DNA. The Illumina HiSeq System was used to sequence the amplified TCR beta libraries as 87-base-pair reads. On the study's bioinformatics: A later analysis counted about 80 million unique TCR beta chains across the 690 or so repertoires, and around 9.9 million of these chains were shared by at least two donors. To remove PCR and sequencing errors, raw reads were error-corrected and collapsed into unique sequences using a nearest-neighbor algorithm that merged closely related sequences. CDR3 sequences were aligned to IMGT reference sequences to assign V, D and J gene segments. For a sequence to be retained, a match of at least six nucleotides to both a V gene segment and a J gene segment was required. A rearrangement was called productive if the CDR3 had no stop codons and remained in frame with V and J, and every other rearrangement was called non-productive. CDR3 was defined according to IMGT convention as the region running from the second conserved V-encoded cysteine to the conserved J-encoded phenylalanine. The earlier analysis of fewer than 750 of the donors excluded sequences that lacked an unambiguous match to a single V gene segment. In an earlier analysis of around 600 of the donors, V segments were called functional above 56.7% productive rearrangements and were called segregating when the between-donor standard deviation exceeded 5%. A statistical classification framework was developed to diagnose cytomegalovirus status using the catalog of TCR beta chain sequences. V and J gene assignment, in a later analysis, came from comparing TCR nucleotide sequences with IMGT/GENE-DB human TR gene sequences. A later analysis assigned CDR3 sequences and most-parsimonious VDJ recombination scenarios with the TCRdist pipeline. In a later analysis, each TCR beta chain was defined by its CDR3 amino acid sequence together with its V-gene family, and reads without a unique V-gene family were excluded. To address suspected cross-contamination and a sequencing artifact, a later analysis removed 450 to 700 highly shared, low-generation-probability nucleotide sequences. In a later analysis, a clonal expansion index was calculated for each public chain from normalized within-repertoire ranks of inferred template counts. A later analysis computed generation probabilities with a VDJ recombination model fitted to out-of-frame rearrangements, and checked the results against IGoR. Hypergeometric tests were used in a later analysis to score TCR-TCR, TCR-HLA and TCR-CMV co-occurrence, with a repertoire-size bias correction applied to the TCR pairs. To estimate false discovery rates, a later analysis permuted the HLA or CMV assignments 20 times. In a later analysis, co-occurring TCRs were grouped with DBSCAN, and TCRdist sequence similarity was added when clustering was performed within HLA-allele-positive subsets. Co-occurrence clustering excluded repertoires with fewer than 30,000 or more than 120,000 public chains, plus five with anomalous nucleotide sharing. TCRdb obtained this table from immuneACCESS and retained in-frame rearrangements with V and J assigned. These tables miss some clones; where compared with another copy, unresolved V genes account for less than half of the shortfall, and the remainder is unexplained. D and trimming come from the DNA, and the V and J calls and clone size come from that table. This sample comprises 70,000 to 95,000 clones, 76% of them detected only once. The ten most abundant clones make up around 5.3% of the sample.

In total, roughly 710 healthy bone marrow donors made up the cohort. At the time of sampling, all cohort members were nominally healthy, though unrecorded immune exposures were likely present. The donor was CMV seropositive and was included in the group of 250 to 300 seropositive cohort members. Every donor gave a peripheral blood sample, and the peripheral blood mononuclear cells from that sample were used for TCR beta sequencing. Genomic DNA extraction from the blood cell samples was performed with the Qiagen DNeasy Blood Extraction Kit. This clone came up a few times. Its antigen specificity is not known. Qualities for individual bases were not recorded, and no much larger clone is one base off. Other nucleotide sequences in the sample specify the same CDR3. What the research found in general, with its limitations: Three of the identified cytomegalovirus-associated TCR beta chains were confirmed in vitro to be specific for cytomegalovirus antigens. According to a later analysis, parvovirus B19, influenza, CMV and Epstein-Barr virus appeared linked to several top co-occurrence clusters. Presence/absence analyses assumed roughly uniform sequencing depth across donors, an assumption that may not hold. A later analysis found that HLA-associated TCR beta chains were more clonally expanded and had lower generation probabilities than equally common non-associated chains. In a later analysis, the rate of TCR association differed among HLA loci, with DRB1 alleles having the most associated TCRs and HLA-C alleles having the fewest. Immune exposure information for the cohort was limited to CMV serostatus. In a later genetic analysis, fewer N-insertions in productive TCRs were reported among donors in an Asian-associated ancestry cluster than the 666-donor mean. A further reported finding was that TCR beta sequences accurately predicted the HLA-A and HLA-B alleles for most subjects in the first cohort. A later analysis associated about 16,000 TCR beta sequences with specific HLA alleles at a false discovery rate of 0.05. The earlier analysis of almost 600 of the donors excluded roughly 16 rarely observed V segments, including chromosome 9 orphons, because counts were too low. A later genetic analysis associated a missense DCLRE1C variant with V-gene and J-gene trimming of TCR beta chains, and an independent cohort replicated the association. The authors suggested that the approach could potentially be generalized to other disease states and immunological phenotypes. Because HLA typing was missing for some donors at each locus, association tests included only the typed subset. While some public TCRs were present in many individuals, most TCR sequences turned up only very rarely across donors. An earlier analysis of approximately 540 of the donors showed that most TCR beta V segments appeared in productive rearrangements either about 87% or about 30% of the time, which broadly matched IMGT annotations. Cytomegalovirus status was reported to be diagnosed by the classifier with high specificity and sensitivity in both the original and validation cohorts. This cohort had only TCR beta chains sequenced, and the lack of alpha or paired-chain data limited which features could be detected. Most CMV-associated TCR beta chains appeared to be HLA-restricted in a later analysis, and the HLA associations seemed to be driven largely by CMV exposure. When HLA alleles, especially DR and DQ, strongly co-occurred, attributing TCR associations to individual alleles was difficult. Linkage disequilibrium might explain the correlated functional status among segregating V segments, but an unknown experimental factor could not be ruled out. The sequencing pipeline was judged likely to have produced a cluster of highly shared sequence variants as a technical artifact. The study listed 164 TCR beta chains as associated with cytomegalovirus.

The receptor comes from a man under 40 in good health and CMV-seropositive. Material: PBMCs.

The CDR3 has the sequence CASSPRTGTGELFF. Read as DNA, the sequence is TGTGCCAGCAGCCCTCGCACGGGAACCGGGGAGCTGTTTTTT. The chain is encoded by TRBV14 joined to TRBJ2-2; tentative D gene TRBD2, with 5 bases matching. Counted from cysteine to phenylalanine, this CDR3 has 14 amino acids. This entry keeps only the CDR3 DNA: 42 bases, framed from base 1. Per the germline V gene, SGHDN is the CDR1 and FVKESK is the CDR2. The junction shows trimming of 4 bases on V and 5 bases on J, plus 11 bases between the germline ends.